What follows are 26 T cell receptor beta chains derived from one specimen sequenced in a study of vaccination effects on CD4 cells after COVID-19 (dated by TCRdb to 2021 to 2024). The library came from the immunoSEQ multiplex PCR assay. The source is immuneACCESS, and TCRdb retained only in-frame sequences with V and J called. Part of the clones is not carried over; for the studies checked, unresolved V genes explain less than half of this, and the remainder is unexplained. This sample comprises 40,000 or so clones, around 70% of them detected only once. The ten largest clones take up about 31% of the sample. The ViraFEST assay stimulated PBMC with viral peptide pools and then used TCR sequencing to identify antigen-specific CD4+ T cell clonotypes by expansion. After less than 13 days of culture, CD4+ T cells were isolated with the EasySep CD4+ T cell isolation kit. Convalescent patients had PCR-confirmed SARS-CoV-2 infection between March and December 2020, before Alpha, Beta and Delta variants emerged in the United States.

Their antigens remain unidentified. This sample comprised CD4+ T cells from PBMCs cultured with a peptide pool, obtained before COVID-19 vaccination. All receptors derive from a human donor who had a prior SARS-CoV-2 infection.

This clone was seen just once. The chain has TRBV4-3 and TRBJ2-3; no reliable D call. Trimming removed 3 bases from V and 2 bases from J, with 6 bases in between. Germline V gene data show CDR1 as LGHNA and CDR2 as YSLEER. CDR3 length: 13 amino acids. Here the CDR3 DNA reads TGCGCCAGCAGCCAGGGGTTCACAGATACGCAGTATTTT. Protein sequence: CASSQGFTDTQYF.

The CDR3 sequence is CATRLGPGNQPQHF. CDR3 coding DNA: TGTGCCACCAGACTGGGTCCTGGCAATCAGCCCCAGCATTTT. The chain is built from TRBV6-5 and TRBJ1-5; no clear D gene. The CDR3 sequence is 14 residues long. Trimming took 10 bases from V and 2 from J, leaving 15 bases between them. Germline V lookup: CDR1 MNHEY, CDR2 SVGAGI.

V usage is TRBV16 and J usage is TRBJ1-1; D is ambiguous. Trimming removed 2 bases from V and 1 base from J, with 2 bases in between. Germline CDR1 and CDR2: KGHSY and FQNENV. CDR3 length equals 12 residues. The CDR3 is CASSQTNTEAFF. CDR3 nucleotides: TGTGCCAGCAGCCAAACGAACACTGAAGCTTTCTTT.

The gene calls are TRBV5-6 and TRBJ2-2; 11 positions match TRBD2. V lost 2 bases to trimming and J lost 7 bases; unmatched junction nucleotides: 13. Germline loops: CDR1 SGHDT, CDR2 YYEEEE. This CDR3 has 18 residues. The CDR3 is CASSFPLSLAGVNGELFF. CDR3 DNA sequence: TGTGCCAGCAGCTTTCCTTTGTCACTAGCGGGAGTCAACGGGGAGCTGTTTTTT.

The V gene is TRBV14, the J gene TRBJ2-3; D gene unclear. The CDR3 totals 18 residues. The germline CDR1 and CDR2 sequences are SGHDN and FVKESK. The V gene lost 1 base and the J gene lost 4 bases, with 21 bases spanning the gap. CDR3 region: CASSQVVDWSYSPDTQYF. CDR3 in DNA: TGTGCCAGCAGCCAAGTCGTAGACTGGTCATATAGCCCAGATACGCAGTATTTT.

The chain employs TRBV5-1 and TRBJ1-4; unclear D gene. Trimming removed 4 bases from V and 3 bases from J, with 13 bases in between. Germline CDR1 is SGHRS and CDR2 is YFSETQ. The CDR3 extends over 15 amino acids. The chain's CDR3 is CASSLGSRANEKLFF. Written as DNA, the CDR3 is TGCGCCAGCAGCCTGGGCAGTAGGGCTAATGAAAAACTGTTTTTT. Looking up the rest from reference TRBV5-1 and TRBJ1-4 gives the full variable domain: KAGVTQTPRYLIKTRGQQVTLSCSPISGHRSVSWYQQTPGQGLQFLFEYFSETQRNKGNFPGRFSGRQFSNSRSEMNVSTLELGDSALYLCASSLGSRANEKLFFGSGTQLSVL.

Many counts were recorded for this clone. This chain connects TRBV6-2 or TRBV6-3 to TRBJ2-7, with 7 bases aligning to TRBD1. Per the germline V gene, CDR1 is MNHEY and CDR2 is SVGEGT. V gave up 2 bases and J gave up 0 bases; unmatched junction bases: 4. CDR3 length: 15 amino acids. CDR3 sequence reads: CASSYLGGSSYEQYF. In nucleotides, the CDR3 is TGTGCCAGCAGTTACCTAGGGGGCTCCTCCTACGAGCAGTACTTC.

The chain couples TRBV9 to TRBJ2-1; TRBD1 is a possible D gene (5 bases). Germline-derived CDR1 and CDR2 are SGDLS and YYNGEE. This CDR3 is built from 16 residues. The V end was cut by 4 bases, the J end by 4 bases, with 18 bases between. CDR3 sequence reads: CASSTQANVRYNEQFF. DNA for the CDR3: TGTGCCAGCAGCACACAGGCAAACGTACGTTACAATGAGCAGTTCTTC. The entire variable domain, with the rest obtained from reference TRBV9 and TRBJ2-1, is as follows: DSGVTQTPKHLITATGQRVTLRCSPRSGDLSVYWYQQSLDQGLQFLIQYYNGEERAKGNILERFSAQQFPDLHSELNLSSLELGDSALYFCASSTQANVRYNEQFFGPGTRLTVL.

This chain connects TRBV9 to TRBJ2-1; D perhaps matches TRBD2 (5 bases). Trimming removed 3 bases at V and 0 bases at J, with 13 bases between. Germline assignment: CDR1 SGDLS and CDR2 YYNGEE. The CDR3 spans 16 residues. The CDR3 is CASSAREASSYNEQFF. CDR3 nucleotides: TGTGCCAGCAGCGCCCGGGAAGCGAGCTCCTACAATGAGCAGTTCTTC.

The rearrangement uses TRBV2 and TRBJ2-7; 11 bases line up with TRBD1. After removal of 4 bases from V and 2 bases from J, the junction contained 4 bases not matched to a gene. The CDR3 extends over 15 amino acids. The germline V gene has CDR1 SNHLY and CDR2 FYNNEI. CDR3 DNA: TGTGCCAGCAGTGGGGGACAGGGGGATACCTACGAGCAGTACTTC. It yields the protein CASSGGQGDTYEQYF.

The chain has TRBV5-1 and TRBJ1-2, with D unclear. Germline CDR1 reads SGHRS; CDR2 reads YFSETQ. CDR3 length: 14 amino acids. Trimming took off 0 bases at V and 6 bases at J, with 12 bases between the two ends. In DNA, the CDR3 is TGCGCCAGCAGCTTGGGCAGCCCTGGGGATGGCTACACCTTC. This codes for CASSLGSPGDGYTF. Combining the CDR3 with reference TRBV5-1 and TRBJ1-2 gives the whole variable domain KAGVTQTPRYLIKTRGQQVTLSCSPISGHRSVSWYQQTPGQGLQFLFEYFSETQRNKGNFPGRFSGRQFSNSRSEMNVSTLELGDSALYLCASSLGSPGDGYTFGSGTRLTVV.

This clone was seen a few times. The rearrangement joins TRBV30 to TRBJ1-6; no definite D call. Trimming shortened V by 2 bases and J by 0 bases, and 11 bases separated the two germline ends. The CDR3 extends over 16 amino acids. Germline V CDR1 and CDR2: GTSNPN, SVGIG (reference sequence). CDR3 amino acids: CAWSPAVSSYNSPLHF. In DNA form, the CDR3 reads TGTGCCTGGAGTCCTGCGGTTAGCTCCTATAATTCACCCCTCCACTTT.

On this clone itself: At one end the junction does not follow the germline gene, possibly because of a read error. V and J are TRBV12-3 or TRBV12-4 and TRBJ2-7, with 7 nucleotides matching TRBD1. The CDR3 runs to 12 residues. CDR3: CASRLDRAEQYF. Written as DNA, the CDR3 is TGTGCCAGCAGATTAGACAGGGCCGAGCAGTACTTC.

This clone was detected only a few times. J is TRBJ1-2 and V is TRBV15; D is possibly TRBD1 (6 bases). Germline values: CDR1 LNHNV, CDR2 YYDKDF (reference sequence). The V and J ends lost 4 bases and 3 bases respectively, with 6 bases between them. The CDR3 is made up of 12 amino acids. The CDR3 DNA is TGTGCCACCAGCACAGGGGACTATGGCTACACCTTC. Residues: CATSTGDYGYTF.

The CDR3 DNA reads as TGCGCCAGCAGCTTGGGACCGACAGGGAATAATTCACCCCTCCACTTT. It translates to CASSLGPTGNNSPLHF. This chain connects TRBV5-1 to TRBJ1-6; TRBD1 matches 7 bases. With V trimmed by 0 bases and J by 5 bases, 5 bases remained unmatched. There are 16 residues in the CDR3. CDR1 is SGHRS, CDR2 YFSETQ, per germline. The full variable domain, rest sourced from reference TRBV5-1 and TRBJ1-6, is KAGVTQTPRYLIKTRGQQVTLSCSPISGHRSVSWYQQTPGQGLQFLFEYFSETQRNKGNFPGRFSGRQFSNSRSEMNVSTLELGDSALYLCASSLGPTGNNSPLHFGNGTRLTVT.

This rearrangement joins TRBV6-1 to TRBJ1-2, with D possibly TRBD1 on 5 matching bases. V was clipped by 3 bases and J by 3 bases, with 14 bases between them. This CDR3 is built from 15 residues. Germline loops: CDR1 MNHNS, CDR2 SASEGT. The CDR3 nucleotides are TGTGCCAGCAGTGACAGACCCGGGACGGACTATGGCTACACCTTC. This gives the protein CASSDRPGTDYGYTF.

The DNA of the CDR3 is TGTGCTAGTGGTCCGGGCGCTGGACCTAGCACAGATACGCAGTATTTT. Translating gives CASGPGAGPSTDTQYF. V is TRBV12-5 and J is TRBJ2-3; D remains ambiguous. The CDR3 contains 16 residues. Germline V gene data show CDR1 as LGHNT and CDR2 as FRNRAP. The germline V and J ends were trimmed by 5 bases and 0 bases, with 15 bases remaining between them. Using reference TRBV12-5 and TRBJ2-3 for the parts outside the CDR3, the full variable domain is DARVTQTPRHKVTEMGQEVTMRCQPILGHNTVFWYRQTMMQGLELLAYFRNRAPLDDSGMPKDRFSAEMPDATLATLKIQPSEPRDSAVYFCASGPGAGPSTDTQYFGPGTRLTVL.

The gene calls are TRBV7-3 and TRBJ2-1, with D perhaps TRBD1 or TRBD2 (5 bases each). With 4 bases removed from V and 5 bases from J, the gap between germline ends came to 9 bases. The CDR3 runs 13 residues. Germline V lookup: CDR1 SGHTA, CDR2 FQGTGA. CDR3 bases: TGTGCCAGCAGCTCGGGACGCGACAATGAGCAGTTCTTC. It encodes CASSSGRDNEQFF.

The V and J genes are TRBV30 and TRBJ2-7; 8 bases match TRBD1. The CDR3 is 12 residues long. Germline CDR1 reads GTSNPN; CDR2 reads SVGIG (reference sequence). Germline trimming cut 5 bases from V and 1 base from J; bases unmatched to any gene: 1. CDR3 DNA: TGTGCCTGGGGACAGGGATCCTACGAGCAGTACTTC. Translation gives CAWGQGSYEQYF. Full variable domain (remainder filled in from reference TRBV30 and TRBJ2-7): SQTIHQWPATLVQPVGSPLSLECTVEGTSNPNLYWYRQAAGRGLQLLFYSVGIGQISSEVPQNLSASRPQDRQFILSSKKLLLSDSGFYLCAWGQGSYEQYFGPGTRLTVT.

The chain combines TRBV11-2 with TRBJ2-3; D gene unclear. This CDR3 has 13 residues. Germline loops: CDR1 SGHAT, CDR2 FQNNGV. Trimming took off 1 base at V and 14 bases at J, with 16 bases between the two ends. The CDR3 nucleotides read TGTGCCAGCAGCTTAGTACAAACAGCCCATAGGTATTTT. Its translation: CASSLVQTAHRYF. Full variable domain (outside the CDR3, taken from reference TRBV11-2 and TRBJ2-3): EAGVAQSPRYKIIEKRQSVAFWCNPISGHATLYWYQQILGQGPKLLIQFQNNGVVDDSQLPKDRFSAERLKGVDSTLKIQPAKLEDSAVYLCASSLVQTAHRYFGPGTRLTVL.

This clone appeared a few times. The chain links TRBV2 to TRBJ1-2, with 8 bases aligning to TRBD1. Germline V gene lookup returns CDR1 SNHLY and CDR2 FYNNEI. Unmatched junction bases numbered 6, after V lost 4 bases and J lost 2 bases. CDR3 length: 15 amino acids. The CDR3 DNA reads TGTGCCAGCAGTGTTGACAGGGGTGGAAACTATGGCTACACCTTC. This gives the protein CASSVDRGGNYGYTF.

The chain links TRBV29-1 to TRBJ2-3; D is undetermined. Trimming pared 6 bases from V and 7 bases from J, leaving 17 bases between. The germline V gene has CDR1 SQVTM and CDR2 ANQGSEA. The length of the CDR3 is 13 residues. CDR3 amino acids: CSVILFVGYTQYF. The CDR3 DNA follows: TGCAGCGTGATACTCTTTGTGGGTTATACGCAGTATTTT.

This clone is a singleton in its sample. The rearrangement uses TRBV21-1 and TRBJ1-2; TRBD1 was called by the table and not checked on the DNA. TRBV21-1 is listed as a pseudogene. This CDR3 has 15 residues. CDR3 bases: TGTGCCAGGGGGACAGGGAATGGTCTGGGCGGGGGCTACACCTTC. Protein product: CARGTGNGLGGGYTF.

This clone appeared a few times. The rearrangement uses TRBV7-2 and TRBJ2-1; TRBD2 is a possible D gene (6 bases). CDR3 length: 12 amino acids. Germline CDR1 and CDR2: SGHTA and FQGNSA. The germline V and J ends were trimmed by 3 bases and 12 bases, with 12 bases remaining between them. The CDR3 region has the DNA TGTGCCAGCAGCTTGCAGCGGGTAGGGCAGTTCTTC. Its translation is CASSLQRVGQFF.

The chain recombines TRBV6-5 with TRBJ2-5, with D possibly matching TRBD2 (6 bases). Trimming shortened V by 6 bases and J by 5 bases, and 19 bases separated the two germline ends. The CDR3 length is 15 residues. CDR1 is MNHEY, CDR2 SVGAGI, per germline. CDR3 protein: CASRLSGGGWETQYF. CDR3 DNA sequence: TGTGCCAGCAGGCTCTCCGGGGGTGGCTGGGAGACCCAGTACTTC.

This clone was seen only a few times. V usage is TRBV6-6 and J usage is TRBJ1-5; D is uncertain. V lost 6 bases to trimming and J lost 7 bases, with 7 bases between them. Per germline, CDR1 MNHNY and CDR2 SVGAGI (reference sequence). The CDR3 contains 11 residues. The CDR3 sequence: CASSDGQPQHF. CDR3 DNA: TGTGCCAGCAGCGACGGGCAGCCCCAGCATTTT.